Shown below are 14 T cell receptor beta chains from a single sample sequenced in a study of chemoradiotherapy in HPV16-positive cancers. The assay was immunoSEQ multiplex PCR, and TCRdb's table has in-frame clones only and misses some. This sample has roughly 70,000 clones, with about 88% found just once. The sample was blood, taken from a patient who underwent chemoradiotherapy. These receptors were obtained from a human donor with HPV-associated anogenital cancer.

The chain employs TRBV9 and TRBJ2-1; the match to TRBD2 covers 8 bases. The CDR3 has 15 amino acids. Germline V gene sequence: CDR1 SGDLS, CDR2 YYNGEE. The junction had 9 bases not matched to a gene; V was cut back by 3 bases and J by 7 bases. The CDR3 nucleotides are TGTGCCAGCAGCGGAGCGGGAGTCCCGAGAAATGAGCAGTTCTTC. It is translated as CASSGAGVPRNEQFF.

The chain carries TRBV27 and TRBJ2-7; TRBD1 agrees at 7 bases. V gave up 6 bases and J gave up 7 bases; unmatched junction bases: 9. The CDR3 is 13 amino acids. CDR1 and CDR2 from the germline V gene are MNHEY and SMNVEV (reference sequence). The CDR3: CASSAQGGWEQYF. The DNA for the CDR3 is TGTGCCAGCAGCGCCCAAGGGGGCTGGGAGCAGTACTTC.

DNA for the CDR3: TGTGCCAGCAGCTCCGACCGGACTAGCAGAAATACGCAGTATTTT. This encodes CASSSDRTSRNTQYF. The chain employs TRBV7-2 and TRBJ2-3; 8 bases map to TRBD2. The CDR3 has 15 residues. In germline, CDR1 is SGHTA, CDR2 FQGNSA. J lost 7 bases, V lost 4 bases, and 10 bases had no gene match.

J is TRBJ1-6 and V is TRBV11-2, with a possible D match to TRBD1 (5 bases). CDR3 length: 12 residues. Trimming left V 5 bases short and J 14 bases short, with 13 bases between. Germline assignment: CDR1 SGHAT and CDR2 FQNNGV. In DNA form, the CDR3 reads TGTGCCAGCAGCGAAAGATGGGGCACCCTCCACTTT. Its protein is CASSERWGTLHF.

This sequence joins TRBV27 and TRBJ2-2, with a tentative D call TRBD2 (7 bases). Germline lookup yields CDR1 MNHEY and CDR2 SMNVEV (reference sequence). The CDR3 sequence is 19 residues long. V lost 0 bases and J 0 bases, leaving 17 bases between the germline ends. This CDR3 reads CASSLSRGAGDSNTGELFF. The CDR3, as DNA: TGTGCCAGCAGTTTATCTCGGGGGGCGGGGGACTCGAACACCGGGGAGCTGTTTTTT.

The chain couples TRBV6-6 to TRBJ2-2; 7 bases agree with TRBD1. The CDR3 has 15 residues. The V and J ends lost 2 bases and 2 bases, in that order; junction bases with no gene match: 2. The germline V gene encodes CDR1 MNHNY and CDR2 SVGAGI (reference sequence). CDR3 nucleotides: TGTGCCAGCAGTTACCGACAGGGTAACACCGGGGAGCTGTTTTTT. It specifies CASSYRQGNTGELFF.

The chain has TRBV14 and TRBJ2-7, with TRBD2 identical over 13 bases. Germline CDR1 SGHDN, CDR2 FVKESK. J lost 8 bases, V lost 1 base, and 8 bases had no gene match. The length of the CDR3 is 16 residues. The CDR3 loop is CASSQGLAGGEGKQYF. The CDR3 DNA sequence: TGTGCCAGCAGCCAAGGACTAGCGGGAGGAGAGGGCAAGCAGTACTTC. The full variable domain, in which reference TRBV14 and TRBJ2-7 provide the parts outside the CDR3, is EAGVTQFPSHSVIEKGQTVTLRCDPISGHDNLYWYRRVMGKEIKFLLHFVKESKQDESGMPNNRFLAERTGGTYSTLKVQPAELEDSGVYFCASSQGLAGGEGKQYFGPGTRLTVT.

The chain links TRBV14 to TRBJ2-7; D is ambiguous. Germline V gene lookup returns CDR1 SGHDN and CDR2 FVKESK. The V end was cut by 1 base, the J end by 5 bases, with 3 bases between. CDR3 length: 11 residues. This CDR3 reads CASSQVNEQYF. The CDR3 DNA follows: TGTGCCAGCAGCCAAGTGAACGAGCAGTACTTC.

V and J are TRBV11-3 and TRBJ2-5, with a possible D match to TRBD1 (6 bases). Deletions cut 4 bases from V and 5 bases from J, with 17 bases between. Germline assignment: CDR1 SGHNT and CDR2 YENEEA. The CDR3 spans 15 residues. The CDR3 is CASSSGAQGAETQYF. CDR3 coding DNA: TGTGCCAGCAGCTCCGGAGCACAGGGCGCGGAGACCCAGTACTTC.

The chain is built from TRBV2 and TRBJ1-4, with D hard to call. Germline lookup yields CDR1 SNHLY and CDR2 FYNNEI. The CDR3 sequence is 15 residues long. The V end lost 6 bases, the J end lost 5 bases, and 16 bases lay between the germline ends. Written as DNA, the CDR3 is TGTGCCAGCAGCCAGGCTTTTTTGCCCAATGAAAAACTGTTTTTT. Translation: CASSQAFLPNEKLFF. Looking up the rest from reference TRBV2 and TRBJ1-4 gives the full variable domain: EPEVTQTPSHQVTQMGQEVILRCVPISNHLYFYWYRQILGQKVEFLVSFYNNEISEKSEIFDDQFSVERPDGSNFTLKIRSTKLEDSAMYFCASSQAFLPNEKLFFGSGTQLSVL.

This chain joins TRBV5-1 and TRBJ2-1, with a tentative D call TRBD2 (5 bases). This CDR3 has 15 amino acids. The ends were cut back, 1 base at V and 3 bases at J, with 11 bases in the middle. The germline gives CDR1 SGHRS, CDR2 YFSETQ. For the CDR3, the DNA is TGCGCCAGCAGCTTGATCGGGGTTCGCTACAATGAGCAGTTCTTC. Its protein product is CASSLIGVRYNEQFF.

This chain links TRBV6-6 with TRBJ1-6; weak D call: TRBD1 (5 bases). The ends were cut back, 6 bases at V and 9 bases at J, with 18 bases in the middle. Looked up from germline, CDR1 is MNHNY and CDR2 is SVGAGI (reference sequence). The CDR3 extends over 15 amino acids. CDR3 coding DNA: TGTGCCAGCAGCTCGGGACTGCTCCGGGGTTCACCCCTCCACTTT. Amino acid sequence: CASSSGLLRGSPLHF.

Regarding this clone: Other DNA sequences from this sample encode an identical CDR3 as well. V gene TRBV19 combines with J gene TRBJ1-5, with a weak D call TRBD1 (6 bases). Trimming shortened V by 6 bases and J by 3 bases, and 18 bases separated the two germline ends. This CDR3 region has 16 residues. Germline CDR1 is LNHDA and CDR2 is SQIVND (reference sequence). Written as DNA, the CDR3 is TGTGCCAGTAGCACAACGGACAGCGGCCTCAATCAGCCCCAGCATTTT. Translating it yields CASSTTDSGLNQPQHF.

This clone was seen more than once but under ten times. In DNA form, the CDR3 reads TGTGCCAGTACCCAGGGCGGAACCAGCGAGCAGTACTTC. Translating it yields CASTQGGTSEQYF. The V and J genes are TRBV19 and TRBJ2-7, with TRBD1 as a possible D gene (5 bases). Germline-derived CDR1 and CDR2 are LNHDA and SQIVND (reference sequence). The V gene lost 7 bases and the J gene lost 6 bases, with 16 bases spanning the gap. This CDR3 has 13 residues.